A single sample is the source of the 19 T cell receptor beta chains below, sequenced in a study of blood T cells in healthy people across ages (dated by TCRdb to between 2014 and 2017). The library came from 5' RACE. Reads for this sample came from an Illumina HiSeq 2500. The second PCR ran for roughly 7 to 12 cycles and used a J-beta primer mix along with a sample-barcoded 5' primer. Through fastp at Q25 and MiXCR, TCRdb rebuilt clones from the public reads, retaining in-frame beta chains. Rows merge per CDR3 protein into single entries with the most common DNA and genes. The sample data list roughly 500,000 distinct CDR3 sequences, and roughly 28% of these were observed just once. Of the sample, 15% to 20% falls within the top ten clones. Sequenced material: blood. These receptors originate from a woman in her 70s in good health.

The table lists this clonotype with a few counts. The chain uses TRBV6-5 and TRBJ2-5; 9 nucleotides line up with TRBD2. With V trimmed by 6 bases and J by 7 bases, 18 bases remained unmatched. The germline V gene encodes CDR1 MNHEY and CDR2 SVGAGI. CDR3 size: 17 residues. CDR3 sequence: CASRPSFSGGTLLTQYF. In DNA form, the CDR3 reads TGTGCCAGCAGGCCCTCGTTTAGCGGGGGTACCTTGTTGACCCAGTACTTC.

This clonotype was seen only a few times. This chain uses TRBV4-3 with TRBJ2-5, with D unresolved. The V and J ends lost 4 bases and 1 base respectively, with 19 bases between them. Germline values: CDR1 LGHNA, CDR2 YSLEER. This CDR3 region has 17 residues. The CDR3 DNA reads TGCGCCAGCAGCCCTACCTATTCCTTAGCAGGCCAAGAGACCCAGTACTTC. Its protein product is CASSPTYSLAGQETQYF.

This clonotype has only a few counts. The V call is TRBV5-5, the J call TRBJ1-2; D gene uncertain. Germline CDR1 and CDR2: SGHKS and YYEKEE (reference sequence). The germline V and J ends were trimmed by 0 bases and 8 bases, with 8 bases remaining between them. The CDR3 consists of 12 residues. The CDR3 region has the DNA TGTGCCAGCAGCTTGGAAGGGCAGGGCTACACCTTC. This sequence encodes CASSLEGQGYTF. Drawing the rest from reference TRBV5-5 and TRBJ1-2, the complete variable domain is DAGVTQSPTHLIKTRGQQVTLRCSPISGHKSVSWYQQVLGQGPQFIFQYYEKEERGRGNFPDRFSARQFPNYSSELNVNALLLGDSALYLCASSLEGQGYTFGSGTRLTVV.

The V call is TRBV20-1, the J call TRBJ2-1; 9 bases align to TRBD2. The CDR3 spans 16 residues. J was trimmed by 4 bases and V by 0 bases; bases with no gene match: 7. CDR1 DFQATT and CDR2 SNEGSKA come from the germline V gene (reference sequence). The CDR3 sequence: CSAREAGTSFYNEQFF. CDR3 nucleotide sequence: TGCAGTGCTAGAGAAGCAGGGACTAGCTTTTACAATGAGCAGTTCTTC.

This clonotype was seen once. V usage is TRBV7-8 and J usage is TRBJ2-5, with D perhaps matching TRBD1 (6 bases). The J call may not be correct, given that the DNA end is closer to TRBJ2-7. This CDR3 has 16 amino acids. Looked up from germline, CDR1 is SGHVS and CDR2 is FQNEAQ. The CDR3 DNA reads as TGTGCCAGCAGCTTAGGGTTTTCGGACAGAGCCTACGAGCAGTACTTC. It yields the protein CASSLGFSDRAYEQYF.

This clonotype was picked up a small number of times. The chain uses TRBV4-2 and TRBJ1-1, with D possibly matching TRBD1 (5 bases). Between the trimmed V and J ends, which lost 4 bases and 1 base, there was a span of 13 bases. The germline V gene has CDR1 LGHNA and CDR2 YNFKEQ. This CDR3 region has 15 residues. Here the CDR3 DNA reads TGTGCCAGCAGCCGGGACCCAGCCCAGAACACTGAAGCTTTCTTT. Its translation is CASSRDPAQNTEAFF.

The rearrangement joins TRBV5-1 to TRBJ1-1, with D perhaps TRBD1 (5 bases). Germline V gives CDR1 SGHRS, CDR2 YFSETQ. The CDR3 is 13 amino acids. Trimming removed 0 bases at V and 7 bases at J, with 10 bases between. The CDR3 DNA sequence: TGCGCCAGCAGCTTGGACAGGCCCAGTGAAGCTTTCTTT. Its protein is CASSLDRPSEAFF.

This chain uses TRBV20-1 with TRBJ2-4; D is undetermined. Trimming removed 6 bases from V and 4 bases from J, with 10 bases in between. The CDR3 has 12 amino acids. Germline CDR1 reads DFQATT; CDR2 reads SNEGSKA (reference sequence). CDR3 in amino acids: CSAMEPKNIQYF. DNA of the CDR3: TGCAGTGCAATGGAGCCAAAAAACATTCAGTACTTC.

This clonotype was counted only a few times. V is TRBV6-2 or TRBV6-3 and J is TRBJ1-5; D is unclear. V shed 6 bases and J shed 7 bases, with 10 bases lying between them. Looked up from germline, CDR1 is MNHEY and CDR2 is SVGEGT. The CDR3 is 12 residues long. The CDR3 coding sequence is TGTGCCAGCAGCCCCCGCCAGCAGCCCCAGCATTTT. It codes for CASSPRQQPQHF.

This chain joins TRBV20-1 and TRBJ2-5; D is possibly TRBD1 (6 bases). Matching the DNA end better, TRBJ2-7 makes the J call doubtful. Germline CDR1 and CDR2: DFQATT and SNEGSKA (reference sequence). The CDR3 sequence is 15 residues long. The CDR3, as DNA: TGCAGTGCTAGTCCCGGGACATCGAGCTCCTACGAGCAGTACTTC. Its translation is CSASPGTSSSYEQYF.

This rearrangement joins TRBV12-5 to TRBJ1-2, with 10 bases matching TRBD1. This CDR3 is built from 15 residues. With V trimmed by 6 bases and J by 2 bases, 6 bases remained unmatched. CDR1 is LGHNT, CDR2 FRNRAP, per germline. CDR3 residues: CASGDDRGRNYGYTF. The CDR3 DNA follows: TGTGCTAGTGGAGATGACAGGGGGCGAAACTATGGCTACACCTTC.

This clonotype was seen more than once but under ten times. The CDR3 nucleotides are TGTGCCAGCAGTCCCCTTAGGACAGGCAATCAGCCCCAGCATTTT. It is translated as CASSPLRTGNQPQHF. The chain combines TRBV27 with TRBJ1-5, with D possibly TRBD1 on 6 matching bases. There are 15 residues in the CDR3. V was pared by 5 bases and J by 2 bases, with 13 bases between. CDR1 MNHEY and CDR2 SMNVEV come from the germline V gene (reference sequence).

A remark on this clonotype: One end of the junction does not line up with germline, which may come from a read error. V is TRBV12-3 or TRBV12-4 and J is TRBJ2-5; 7 nucleotides line up with TRBD2. The length of the CDR3 is 15 residues. Here the CDR3 reads CASSIGLAAKGEQCF. CDR3 nucleotide sequence: TGTGCCAGCAGTATAGGCCTAGCGGCAAAAGGGGAGCAGTGCTTC.

This clonotype was picked up many times. V is TRBV12-3 or TRBV12-4 and J is TRBJ1-5, with D unclear. Trimming shortened V by 3 bases and J by 6 bases, and 6 bases separated the two germline ends. The CDR3 consists of 12 residues. DNA for the CDR3: TGTGCCAGCAGTTTTCGAGGTCAGCCCCAGCATTTT. It yields the protein CASSFRGQPQHF.

The chain carries TRBV7-2 and TRBJ1-1; weak D call: TRBD1 (5 bases). Germline values: CDR1 SGHTA, CDR2 FQGNSA. This CDR3 has 14 residues. The V end lost 4 bases, the J end lost 3 bases, and 12 bases lay between the germline ends. In nucleotides, the CDR3 is TGTGCCAGCAGCTCGGCCAGGGTTGACACTGAAGCTTTCTTT. It is translated as CASSSARVDTEAFF. The variable domain in full, with the rest retrieved from reference TRBV7-2 and TRBJ1-1, is GAGVSQSPSNKVTEKGKDVELRCDPISGHTALYWYRQSLGQGLEFLIYFQGNSAPDKSGLPSDRFSAERTGGSVSTLTIQRTQQEDSAVYLCASSSARVDTEAFFGQGTRLTVV.

The chain uses TRBV9 and TRBJ1-1, with D unclear. Trimming removed 1 base from V and 3 bases from J, with 7 bases in between. Germline V CDR1 and CDR2: SGDLS, YYNGEE. This CDR3 contains 13 residues. CDR3 DNA sequence: TGTGCCAGCAGCGTAACTGGGCACACTGAAGCTTTCTTT. This translates into CASSVTGHTEAFF.

This clonotype was counted at least ten times. CDR3 DNA sequence: TGTGCCAGCAGCTTAGGGCAGGGGCTAGCCAAAAACATTCAGTACTTC. This translates into CASSLGQGLAKNIQYF. V and J are TRBV7-6 and TRBJ2-4; D is perhaps TRBD1 (6 bases). V gave up 1 base and J gave up 0 bases, with 10 bases separating them. This CDR3 spans 16 amino acids. Per germline, CDR1 SGHVS and CDR2 FNYEAQ.

This clonotype was counted between two and nine times. This chain connects TRBV3-1 to TRBJ1-4; the match to TRBD1 covers 8 bases. The CDR3 spans 14 residues. The germline CDR1 and CDR2 sequences are LGHDT and YNNKEL (reference sequence). Trimming at V came to 7 bases and at J to 8 bases, leaving 9 bases not matched to a gene. This CDR3 is CASTLTGAGEKLFF. CDR3 in DNA: TGTGCCAGCACCTTGACAGGGGCTGGAGAAAAACTGTTTTTT.

This rearrangement joins TRBV7-3 to TRBJ2-3; TRBD1 matches at 7 bases. The CDR3 has 15 residues. Trimming took 2 bases from V and 2 from J; bases not matched to a gene: 4. CDR1 is SGHTA and CDR2 is FQGTGA in the germline V gene. The CDR3 DNA is TGTGCCAGCAGCTTATTGGGACAGACCACAGATACGCAGTATTTT. Encoded protein: CASSLLGQTTDTQYF. The variable domain in full, completed from reference TRBV7-3 and TRBJ2-3, reads GAGVSQTPSNKVTEKGKYVELRCDPISGHTALYWYRQSLGQGPEFLIYFQGTGAADDSGLPNDRFFAVRPEGSVSTLKIQRTERGDSAVYLCASSLLGQTTDTQYFGPGTRLTVL.